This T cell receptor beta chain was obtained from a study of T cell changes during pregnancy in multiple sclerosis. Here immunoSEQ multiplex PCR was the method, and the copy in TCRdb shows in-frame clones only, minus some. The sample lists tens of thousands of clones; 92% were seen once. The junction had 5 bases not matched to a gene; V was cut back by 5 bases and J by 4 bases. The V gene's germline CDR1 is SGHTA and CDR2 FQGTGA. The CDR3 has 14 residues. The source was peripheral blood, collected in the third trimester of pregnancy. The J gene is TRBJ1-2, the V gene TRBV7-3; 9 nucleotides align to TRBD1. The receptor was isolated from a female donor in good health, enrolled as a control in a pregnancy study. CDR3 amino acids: CASSATGGGYGYTF. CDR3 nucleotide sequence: TGTGCCAGCAGCGCAACAGGGGGCGGCTATGGCTACACCTTC.